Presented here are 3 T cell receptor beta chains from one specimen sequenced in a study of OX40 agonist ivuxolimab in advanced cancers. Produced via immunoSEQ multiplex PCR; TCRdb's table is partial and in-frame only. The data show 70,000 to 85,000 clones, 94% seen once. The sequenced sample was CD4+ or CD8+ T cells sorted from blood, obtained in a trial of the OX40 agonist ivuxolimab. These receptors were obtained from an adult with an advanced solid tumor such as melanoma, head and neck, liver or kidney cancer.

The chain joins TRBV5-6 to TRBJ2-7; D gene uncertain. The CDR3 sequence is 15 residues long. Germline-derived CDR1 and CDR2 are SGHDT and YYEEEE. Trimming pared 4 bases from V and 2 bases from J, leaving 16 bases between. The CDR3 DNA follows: TGTGCCAGCAGCCCTCTCCCAGGTCGAGCCTACGAGCAGTACTTC. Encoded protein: CASSPLPGRAYEQYF.

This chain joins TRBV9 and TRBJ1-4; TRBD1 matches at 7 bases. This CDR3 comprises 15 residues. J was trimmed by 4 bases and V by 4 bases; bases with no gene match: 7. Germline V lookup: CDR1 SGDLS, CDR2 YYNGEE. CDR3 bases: TGTGCCAGCAGCCTCTGGACAGGCGATAATGAAAAACTGTTTTTT. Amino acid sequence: CASSLWTGDNEKLFF.

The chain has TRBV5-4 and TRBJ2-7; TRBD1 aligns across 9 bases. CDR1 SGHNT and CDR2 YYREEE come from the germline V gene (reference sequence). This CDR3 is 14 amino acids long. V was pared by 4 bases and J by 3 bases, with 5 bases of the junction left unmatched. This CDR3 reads CASSLDRGGYEQYF. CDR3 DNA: TGTGCCAGCAGCCTGGACAGGGGTGGCTACGAGCAGTACTTC. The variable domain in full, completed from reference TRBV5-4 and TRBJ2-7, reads ETGVTQSPTHLIKTRGQQVTLRCSSQSGHNTVSWYQQALGQGPQFIFQYYREEENGRGNFPPRFSGLQFPNYSSELNVNALELDDSALYLCASSLDRGGYEQYFGPGTRLTVT.